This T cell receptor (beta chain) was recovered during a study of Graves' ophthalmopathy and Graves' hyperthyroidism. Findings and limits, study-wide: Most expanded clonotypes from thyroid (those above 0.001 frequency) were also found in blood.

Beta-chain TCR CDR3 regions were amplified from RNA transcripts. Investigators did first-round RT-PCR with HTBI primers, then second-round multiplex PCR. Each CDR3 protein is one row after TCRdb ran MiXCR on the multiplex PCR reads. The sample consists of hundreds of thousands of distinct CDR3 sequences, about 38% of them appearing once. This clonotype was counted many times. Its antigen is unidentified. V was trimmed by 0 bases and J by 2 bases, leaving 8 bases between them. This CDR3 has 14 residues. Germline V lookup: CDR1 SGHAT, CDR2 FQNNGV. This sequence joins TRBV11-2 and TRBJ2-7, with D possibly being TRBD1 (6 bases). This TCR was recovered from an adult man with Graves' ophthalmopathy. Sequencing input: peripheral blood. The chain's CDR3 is CASSLDQGTYEQYF. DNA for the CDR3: TGTGCCAGCAGCTTAGACCAGGGGACCTACGAGCAGTACTTC.